This T cell receptor beta chain was documented in a study of blood T cell repertoires in COVID-19. The germline CDR1 and CDR2 sequences are MDHEN and SYDVKM. The CDR3 extends over 14 amino acids. The trim removed 6 bases at V and 3 bases at J, leaving 6 bases unmatched. Some clones are missing from TCRdb's copy, which holds only in-frame ones; the method was immunoSEQ multiplex PCR. Among fewer than 200,000 clones listed, 82% were seen once. This clonotype was sampled from a woman in her sixties or seventies with acute or convalescent COVID-19. Sample: peripheral blood. V gene TRBV28 combines with J gene TRBJ2-7; 9 nucleotides match TRBD1. CDR3 bases: TGTGCCAGCAGGGACAGGGGCCCGGACTACGAGCAGTACTTC. Amino acid sequence: CASRDRGPDYEQYF.